This TCR beta chain was sequenced for a study of regulatory T cells in long-lasting Graves disease. Overall study results and limits: Gene preferences differed: TRBV28, TRBJ1-2, TRBJ2-5 in persistent cases.

The CDR3 loop spans 15 amino acids. After removal of 3 bases from V and 5 bases from J, the junction contained 4 bases not matched to a gene. Germline V CDR1 and CDR2: MDHEN, SYDVKM. This clonotype has at least ten counts. Its specificity is not known. Arm-PCR of CDR3 regions with iRepertoire HTBI primers generated TCR beta libraries. TCRdb called the multiplex PCR reads again in MiXCR, with one record for every CDR3 protein. The sample records about 450,000 distinct CDR3 sequences, about 14% being singletons. Time point defined: newly diagnosed GD, antithyroid drugs for less than 3 months. Extracted PBMC RNA gave rise to the TCR library. In addition, the sample was reused for a study of T cells in Graves' hyperthyroidism and ophthalmopathy. That source reports: Blood samples included most of the expanded thyroid clonotypes exceeding 0.001.

The source material was peripheral blood mononuclear cells (PBMCs), sampled at new diagnosis, from a patient treated with antithyroid drugs. The chain uses TRBV28 and TRBJ2-7, with TRBD2 matching 13 bases. The sequence came from a woman between 50 and 59 years old with Graves disease. The CDR3 region is CASSLRTSGSHEQYF. In DNA form, the CDR3 reads TGTGCCAGCAGTTTGAGGACTAGCGGGAGCCACGAGCAGTACTTC.